This TCR beta chain is from a study of PD-1 blockade in classical Hodgkin lymphoma. Measured with immunoSEQ multiplex PCR; TCRdb has only the in-frame clones, and not every one. The profile covers nearly 25,000 clones, with around 80% appearing a single time and 6.5% to 7% taken by the ten largest. V shed 0 bases and J shed 3 bases, with 11 bases lying between them. CDR1 is GTSNPN and CDR2 is SVGIG in the germline V gene (reference sequence). CDR3 length equals 15 residues. Relapses following autologous stem cell transplantation were seen in all patients, with brentuximab vedotin exposure varying. Overall study findings and caveats: Exclusion removed patients who began nivolumab under 1 year after ASCT.

This clone was recorded only once. What it binds is not known. This TCR came from a human donor with classical Hodgkin lymphoma. The chain joins TRBV30 to TRBJ2-2; D may correspond to TRBD1 or TRBD2 (5 bases each). This specimen consisted of peripheral blood mononuclear cells (PBMCs), obtained at baseline. In DNA form, the CDR3 reads TGTGCCTGGAGTGTGGGGCGGGTATACACCGGGGAGCTGTTTTTT. This encodes CAWSVGRVYTGELFF. Supplemented by reference TRBV30 and TRBJ2-2, the full variable domain reads SQTIHQWPATLVQPVGSPLSLECTVEGTSNPNLYWYRQAAGRGLQLLFYSVGIGQISSEVPQNLSASRPQDRQFILSSKKLLLSDSGFYLCAWSVGRVYTGELFFGEGSRLTVL.